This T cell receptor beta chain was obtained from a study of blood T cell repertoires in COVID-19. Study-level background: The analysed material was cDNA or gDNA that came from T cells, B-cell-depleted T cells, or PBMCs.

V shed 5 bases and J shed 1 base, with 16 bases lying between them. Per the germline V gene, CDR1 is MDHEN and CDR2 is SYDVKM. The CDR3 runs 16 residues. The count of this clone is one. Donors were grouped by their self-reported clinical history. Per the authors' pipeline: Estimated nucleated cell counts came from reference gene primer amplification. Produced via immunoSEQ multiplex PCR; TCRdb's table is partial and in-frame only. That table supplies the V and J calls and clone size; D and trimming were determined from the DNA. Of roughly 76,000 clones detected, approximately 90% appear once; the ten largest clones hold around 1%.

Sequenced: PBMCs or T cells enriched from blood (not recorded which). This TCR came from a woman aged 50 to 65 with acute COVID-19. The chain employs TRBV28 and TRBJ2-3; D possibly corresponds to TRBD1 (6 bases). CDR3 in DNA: TGTGCCAGCAGTCGATCCGACAGGTACCGCACAGATACGCAGTATTTT. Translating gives CASSRSDRYRTDTQYF.